Sequencing of this T cell receptor (beta chain) was carried out in a study of monozygotic twins with inflammatory bowel disease. Study-wide results and caveats: Twin concordance left repertoire similarity unchanged, with limited power a possible explanation for this lack of difference.

As for this clonotype: What it recognizes is unknown.

From 3500 ng of total RNA, each TCR library was prepared. Researchers used template switching to add UMIs featuring a 6-nucleotide sample barcode. Using the 5' RACE reads, TCRdb records one entry per CDR3 protein without DNA. This table holds approximately 420,000 distinct CDR3 sequences. The CDR3 spans 15 residues. In germline, CDR1 is SGHNT, CDR2 YYREEE (reference sequence). The clonotype was recovered from a human donor with ulcerative colitis or Crohn's disease, or a healthy co-twin of an affected twin (not recorded which). Sequencing was performed on blood. The chain links TRBV5-4 to TRBJ2-5; no DNA is available, so the TRBD2 call from TCRdb remains unchecked. Here the CDR3 reads CASRPRGGPRETQYF.